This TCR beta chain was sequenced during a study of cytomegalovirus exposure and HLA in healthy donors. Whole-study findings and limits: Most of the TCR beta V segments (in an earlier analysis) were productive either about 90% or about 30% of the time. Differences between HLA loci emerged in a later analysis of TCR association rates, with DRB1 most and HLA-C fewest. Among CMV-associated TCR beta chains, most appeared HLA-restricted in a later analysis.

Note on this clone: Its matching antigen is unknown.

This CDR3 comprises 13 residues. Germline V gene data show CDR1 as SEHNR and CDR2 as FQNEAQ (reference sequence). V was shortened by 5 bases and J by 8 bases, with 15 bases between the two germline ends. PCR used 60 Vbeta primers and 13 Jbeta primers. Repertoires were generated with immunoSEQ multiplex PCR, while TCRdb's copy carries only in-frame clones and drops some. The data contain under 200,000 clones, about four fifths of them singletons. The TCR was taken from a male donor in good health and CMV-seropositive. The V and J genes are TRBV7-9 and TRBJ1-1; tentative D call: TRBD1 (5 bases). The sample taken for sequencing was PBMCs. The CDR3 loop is CASSLSRGHEAFF. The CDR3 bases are TGTGCCAGCAGCCTAAGTAGGGGTCACGAAGCTTTCTTT.